A selection of T cell receptor beta chains follows, all from one sample in a study of blood T cell repertoires in COVID-19. The method was immunoSEQ multiplex PCR; TCRdb's version includes in-frame clones alone and lacks a portion of them. The table includes roughly 190,000 clones, roughly 80% detected once. The sequenced sample was peripheral blood. Source of these receptors: a human donor with acute or convalescent COVID-19. The donor label of this sample is uncertain. CDR3s include the opening cysteine and the closing phenylalanine or tryptophan. Fields, in order: J gene, clone size, V gene, D gene, CDR3 length, CDR3 protein, CDR3 DNA. The D gene is left open where the match is weak. Clone size is given for some rows only: seen once, a few or many times, or a class if the clone is expanded.

J: TRBJ2-7; size: few; V: TRBV14; D: TRBD1; length: 15; CDR3: CASSSDRVGAYEQYF; DNA: TGTGCCAGCAGTTCAGACAGGGTTGGGGCCTACGAGCAGTACTTC
J: TRBJ2-3; size: NA; V: TRBV28; D: NA; length: 12; CDR3: CASGLGDLTQYF; DNA: TGTGCCAGCGGACTCGGCGATCTTACGCAGTATTTT
J: TRBJ1-2; size: few; V: TRBV27; D: NA; length: 15; CDR3: CASRLPRTVNYGYTF; DNA: TGTGCCAGCAGATTACCCAGGACAGTAAACTATGGCTACACCTTC
J: TRBJ1-5; size: NA; V: TRBV4-2; D: NA; length: 17; CDR3: CASSQLGLQGSDQPQHF; DNA: TGTGCCAGCAGCCAGTTAGGCCTCCAGGGAAGTGATCAGCCCCAGCATTTT
J: TRBJ2-1; size: NA; V: TRBV18; D: NA; length: 15; CDR3: CASSLVGQAYNEQFF; DNA: TGTGCCAGCTCACTGGTTGGGCAGGCCTACAATGAGCAGTTCTTC
J: TRBJ2-5; size: NA; V: TRBV9; D: NA; length: 15; CDR3: CASSFGGGAWETQYF; DNA: TGTGCCAGCAGCTTCGGAGGGGGGGCCTGGGAGACCCAGTACTTC
J: TRBJ2-3; size: NA; V: TRBV5-1; D: TRBD2; length: 18; CDR3: CASSSQGTSGGGTDTQYF; DNA: TGCGCCAGCAGCTCTCAGGGGACTAGCGGGGGTGGCACAGATACGCAGTATTTT
J: TRBJ1-2; size: NA; V: TRBV11-2; D: TRBD1; length: 16; CDR3: CASSLGQGSPLYGYTF; DNA: TGTGCCAGCAGCTTAGGACAGGGCTCACCCCTCTATGGCTACACCTTC
J: TRBJ2-3; size: few; V: TRBV2; D: TRBD2; length: 16; CDR3: CASSEWAGGSTDTQYF; DNA: TGTGCCAGCAGTGAGTGGGCGGGGGGAAGCACAGATACGCAGTATTTT
J: TRBJ1-5; size: NA; V: TRBV6-5; D: TRBD1; length: 16; CDR3: CASSYSGQGGNQPQHF; DNA: TGTGCCAGCAGTTACTCAGGACAGGGAGGCAATCAGCCCCAGCATTTT
J: TRBJ1-1; size: NA; V: TRBV28; D: TRBD1; length: 15; CDR3: CASSLRDRAGTEAFF; DNA: TGTGCCAGCAGTCTCCGGGACAGGGCTGGAACTGAAGCTTTCTTT
J: TRBJ2-5; size: NA; V: TRBV7-2; D: NA; length: 16; CDR3: CASSLEVSQIQETQYF; DNA: TGTGCCAGCAGCTTAGAGGTTTCACAGATACAAGAGACCCAGTACTTC
J: TRBJ1-2; size: NA; V: TRBV28; D: TRBD1; length: 12; CDR3: CASSSTGDGYTF; DNA: TGTGCCAGCAGTTCGACAGGGGATGGCTACACCTTC
J: TRBJ1-3; size: NA; V: TRBV27; D: TRBD1; length: 17; CDR3: CASRTPKTGWPGNTIYF; DNA: TGTGCCAGCAGGACCCCGAAGACAGGGTGGCCCGGAAACACCATATATTTT
J: TRBJ2-1; size: NA; V: TRBV14; D: NA; length: 12; CDR3: CASSQERGEQFF; DNA: TGTGCCAGCAGCCAAGAGCGGGGTGAGCAGTTCTTC
J: TRBJ1-5; size: NA; V: TRBV6-2/TRBV6-3; D: NA; length: 16; CDR3: CASSYSLGRGNQPQHF; DNA: TGTGCCAGCAGTTACAGTCTGGGGAGGGGCAATCAGCCCCAGCATTTT
J: TRBJ2-7; size: NA; V: TRBV11-2; D: NA; length: 16; CDR3: CASSLEGRVAVYEQYF; DNA: TGTGCCAGCAGCTTAGAGGGTCGGGTAGCCGTCTACGAGCAGTACTTC
J: TRBJ2-1; size: few; V: TRBV12-5; D: TRBD2; length: 15; CDR3: CASGWGTSGSGEQFF; DNA: TGTGCTAGTGGTTGGGGGACTAGCGGGAGCGGGGAGCAGTTCTTC
J: TRBJ2-1; size: NA; V: TRBV9; D: TRBD2; length: 16; CDR3: CASSSRAGGPGDEQFF; DNA: TGTGCCAGCAGCTCCCGGGCGGGAGGGCCGGGGGATGAGCAGTTCTTC
J: TRBJ2-5; size: NA; V: TRBV28; D: TRBD2; length: 14; CDR3: CASSSLAGYETQYF; DNA: TGTGCCAGCAGTTCTCTAGCGGGATATGAGACCCAGTACTTC
J: TRBJ1-2; size: NA; V: TRBV2; D: NA; length: 13; CDR3: CANHREPREGYTF; DNA: TGTGCCAATCACAGGGAGCCCCGGGAAGGCTACACCTTC
J: TRBJ2-3; size: NA; V: TRBV19; D: TRBD2; length: 16; CDR3: CASSPGLAGEEDTQYF; DNA: TGTGCCAGTAGCCCCGGACTAGCGGGGGAGGAAGATACGCAGTATTTT
J: TRBJ2-2; size: NA; V: TRBV2; D: TRBD1; length: 14; CDR3: CASNRQGGTGELFF; DNA: TGTGCCAGTAATCGACAGGGGGGGACCGGGGAGCTGTTTTTT
J: TRBJ1-6; size: NA; V: TRBV6-5; D: TRBD1; length: 15; CDR3: CASNQGDSYNSPLHF; DNA: TGTGCCAGCAATCAGGGGGACAGCTATAATTCACCCCTCCACTTT
J: TRBJ2-1; size: few; V: TRBV30; D: NA; length: 12; CDR3: CAWERQGSEQFF; DNA: TGTGCCTGGGAAAGACAAGGCAGTGAGCAGTTCTTC
J: TRBJ2-5; size: NA; V: TRBV5-1; D: NA; length: 12; CDR3: CASRDGKETQYF; DNA: TGCGCCAGCAGGGACGGGAAAGAGACCCAGTACTTC
J: TRBJ2-7; size: NA; V: TRBV5-1; D: NA; length: 15; CDR3: CASSSASGSSYEQYF; DNA: TGCGCCAGCAGCTCCGCCTCAGGAAGCTCCTACGAGCAGTACTTC
J: TRBJ1-1; size: NA; V: TRBV7-9; D: NA; length: 13; CDR3: CASSLKANTEAFF; DNA: TGTGCCAGCAGCTTAAAAGCGAACACTGAAGCTTTCTTT
J: TRBJ2-5; size: NA; V: TRBV7-2; D: TRBD1; length: 15; CDR3: CASSSGQGPQETQYF; DNA: TGTGCCAGCAGCTCGGGACAGGGTCCCCAAGAGACCCAGTACTTC
J: TRBJ1-3; size: NA; V: TRBV28; D: NA; length: 15; CDR3: CASRETGTSGNTIYF; DNA: TGTGCCAGCAGAGAGACAGGCACCTCTGGAAACACCATATATTTT
J: TRBJ1-5; size: NA; V: TRBV2; D: NA; length: 14; CDR3: CASTVLGTPEPQHF; DNA: TGTGCCAGCACTGTGCTCGGGACTCCTGAGCCCCAGCATTTT
J: TRBJ1-2; size: NA; V: TRBV28; D: NA; length: 15; CDR3: CASNGGLGQYYGYTF; DNA: TGTGCCAGCAACGGAGGTTTGGGTCAGTACTATGGCTACACCTTC
J: TRBJ2-2; size: NA; V: TRBV6-5; D: NA; length: 13; CDR3: CASSYGSTGELFF; DNA: TGTGCCAGCAGTTACGGCTCCACCGGGGAGCTGTTTTTT
J: TRBJ2-7; size: NA; V: TRBV9; D: TRBD2; length: 13; CDR3: CASSATSGYEQYF; DNA: TGTGCCAGCAGCGCTACTAGCGGATACGAGCAGTACTTC
J: TRBJ2-3; size: few; V: TRBV19; D: TRBD1; length: 14; CDR3: CASSSGQGTDTQYF; DNA: TGTGCCAGTAGTAGCGGACAGGGGACAGATACGCAGTATTTT
J: TRBJ1-6; size: few; V: TRBV4-1; D: NA; length: 14; CDR3: CASSYGTFYSPLHF; DNA: TGCGCCAGCAGCTACGGGACATTTTATTCACCCCTCCACTTT